The 11 T cell receptor beta chains reported below all come from one sample, sequenced in a study of blood T cell repertoires in COVID-19. Here immunoSEQ multiplex PCR was the method, and the copy in TCRdb shows in-frame clones only, minus some. Of 200,000 to 250,000 clones in the sample, approximately 90% were seen once. The specimen was peripheral blood. These receptors were collected from a woman in her thirties with COVID-19, enrolled during active disease.

CDR3 in amino acids: CASSYRGGQVTEAFF. CDR3 DNA: TGTGCCAGCAGCTACCGAGGGGGCCAGGTCACTGAAGCTTTCTTT. This chain connects TRBV5-4 to TRBJ1-1; 7 bases map to TRBD1. The CDR3 length is 15 residues. Germline V lookup: CDR1 SGHNT, CDR2 YYREEE (reference sequence). After removal of 3 bases from V and 4 bases from J, the junction contained 9 bases not matched to a gene.

This chain uses TRBV2 with TRBJ1-2; TRBD1 matches at 9 bases. The junction had 5 bases not matched to a gene; V was cut back by 6 bases and J by 3 bases. The CDR3 is 14 amino acids. Germline CDR1 SNHLY, CDR2 FYNNEI. The CDR3 sequence is CASRPRQGDYGYTF. CDR3 in DNA: TGTGCCAGCAGACCCCGACAGGGGGACTATGGCTACACCTTC. Filled out from reference TRBV2 and TRBJ1-2, the complete variable domain reads EPEVTQTPSHQVTQMGQEVILRCVPISNHLYFYWYRQILGQKVEFLVSFYNNEISEKSEIFDDQFSVERPDGSNFTLKIRSTKLEDSAMYFCASRPRQGDYGYTFGSGTRLTVV.

This clone was detected once. V and J are TRBV2 and TRBJ2-1, with 8 bases identical to TRBD2. Germline trimming cut 6 bases from V and 4 bases from J; bases unmatched to any gene: 2. Germline V gene sequence: CDR1 SNHLY, CDR2 FYNNEI. CDR3 length: 13 amino acids. Here the CDR3 reads CASSGGEYNEQFF. CDR3 sequence (DNA): TGTGCCAGCAGCGGGGGGGAATACAATGAGCAGTTCTTC.

J is TRBJ2-3 and V is TRBV3-1 (or the pseudogene TRBV3-2), with TRBD2 matching over 11 bases. The CDR3 is 16 residues long. The germline CDR1 and CDR2 sequences are LGHDT and YNNKEL (reference sequence). V was clipped by 4 bases and J by 2 bases; unmatched bases: 5. The DNA for the CDR3 is TGTGCCAGCAGCCCCAGACTAGCGGGGCCCACAGATACGCAGTATTTT. This sequence encodes CASSPRLAGPTDTQYF.

This rearrangement joins TRBV4-1 to TRBJ2-1, with 12 positions matching TRBD2. The CDR3 has 16 residues. V shed 4 bases, J shed 6 bases, and the junction held 7 bases outside the gene matches. Germline assignment: CDR1 MGHRA and CDR2 YSYEKL. The CDR3 is CASSPPSGRAPNEQFF. The CDR3, as DNA: TGCGCCAGCAGCCCCCCTAGCGGGAGGGCCCCCAATGAGCAGTTCTTC.

The chain carries TRBV24-1 and TRBJ2-3, with 7 nucleotides matching TRBD1. The V and J ends lost 6 bases and 2 bases, in that order; junction bases with no gene match: 13. The germline V gene encodes CDR1 KGHDR and CDR2 SFDVKD. This CDR3 is 17 amino acids long. In nucleotides, the CDR3 is TGTGCCACCAGTTCCGGTCCCCCGACAGGGTCCACAGATACGCAGTATTTT. Translated: CATSSGPPTGSTDTQYF.

This chain links TRBV11-3 with TRBJ2-1; D not certain. There are 16 residues in the CDR3. Looked up from germline, CDR1 is SGHNT and CDR2 is YENEEA. The V and J ends lost 6 bases and 1 base respectively, with 16 bases between them. The CDR3 bases are TGTGCCAGCAGTTCCCACGCGCGTAGTTCCTACAATGAGCAGTTCTTC. It codes for CASSSHARSSYNEQFF.

The chain carries TRBV6-2 or TRBV6-3 and TRBJ1-1; D is unresolved. This CDR3 is built from 14 residues. Looked up from germline, CDR1 is MNHEY and CDR2 is SVGEGT. V was shortened by 2 bases and J by 5 bases, with 12 bases between the two germline ends. This chain's CDR3 is CASSYDFGNTEAFF. CDR3 DNA sequence: TGTGCCAGCAGTTACGATTTCGGTAATACTGAAGCTTTCTTT.

The CDR3 bases are TGCGCCAGCAGCCTAGACAGTTTCTCTGGGGCCAACGTCCTGACTTTC. Encoded protein: CASSLDSFSGANVLTF. The chain uses TRBV4-3 and TRBJ2-6, with D possibly matching TRBD1 (5 bases). The CDR3 has 16 amino acids. The ends were cut back, 4 bases at V and 0 bases at J, with 10 bases in the middle. The germline CDR1 and CDR2 sequences are LGHNA and YSLEER.

V is TRBV6-5 and J is TRBJ2-7; 8 nucleotides align to TRBD2. With V trimmed by 6 bases and J by 7 bases, 14 bases remained unmatched. Germline lookup yields CDR1 MNHEY and CDR2 SVGAGI. The CDR3 runs 15 residues. The CDR3 is CASSPTRGGAGEQYV. In DNA form, the CDR3 reads TGTGCCAGCAGCCCCACCCGGGGGGGGGCGGGGGAGCAGTACGTC.

The chain employs TRBV6-5 and TRBJ2-7; 8 positions match TRBD1. Per germline, CDR1 MNHEY and CDR2 SVGAGI. The CDR3 is made up of 16 amino acids. The J segment lost 0 bases and the V segment lost 2 bases, leaving 6 bases of the junction unmatched. CDR3 residues: CASSYQWTGHSYEQYF. As DNA, the CDR3 is TGTGCCAGCAGTTACCAGTGGACAGGGCACTCCTACGAGCAGTACTTC.